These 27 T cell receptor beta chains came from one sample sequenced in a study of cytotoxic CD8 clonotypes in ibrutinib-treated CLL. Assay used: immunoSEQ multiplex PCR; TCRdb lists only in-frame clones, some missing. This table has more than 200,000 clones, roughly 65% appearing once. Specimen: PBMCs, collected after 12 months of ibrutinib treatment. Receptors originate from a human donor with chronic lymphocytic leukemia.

CDR3 DNA: TGTGCCAGCAGTCGCCTACAGTTACTAGCGGCACTCCAAGAGACCCAGTACTTC. As protein: CASSRLQLLAALQETQYF. This chain connects TRBV28 to TRBJ2-5, with 8 positions matching TRBD2. Unmatched junction bases numbered 15, after V lost 5 bases and J lost 1 base. The CDR3 totals 18 residues. CDR1 and CDR2 from the germline V gene are MDHEN and SYDVKM.

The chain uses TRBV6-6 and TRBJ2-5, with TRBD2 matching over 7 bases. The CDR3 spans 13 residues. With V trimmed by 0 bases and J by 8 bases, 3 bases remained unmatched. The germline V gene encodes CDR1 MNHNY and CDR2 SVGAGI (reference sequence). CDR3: CASSYSTAGTQYF. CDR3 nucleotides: TGTGCCAGCAGTTACTCGACAGCGGGAACCCAGTACTTC.

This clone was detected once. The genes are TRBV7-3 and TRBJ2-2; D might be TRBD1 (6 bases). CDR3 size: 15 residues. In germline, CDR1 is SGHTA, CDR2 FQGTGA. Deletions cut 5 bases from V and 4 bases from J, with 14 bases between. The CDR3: CASSRQATLTGELFF. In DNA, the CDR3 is TGTGCCAGCAGCCGACAGGCCACACTCACCGGGGAGCTGTTTTTT.

The CDR3 DNA reads TGCGCCAGCAGCTCCGGACTAGCTGGAGAGCAGTTCTTC. Protein sequence: CASSSGLAGEQFF. J is TRBJ2-1 and V is TRBV5-1, with 8 bases lining up with TRBD2. Germline V gene data show CDR1 as SGHRS and CDR2 as YFSETQ. The CDR3 extends over 13 amino acids. With V trimmed by 3 bases and J by 10 bases, 6 bases remained unmatched.

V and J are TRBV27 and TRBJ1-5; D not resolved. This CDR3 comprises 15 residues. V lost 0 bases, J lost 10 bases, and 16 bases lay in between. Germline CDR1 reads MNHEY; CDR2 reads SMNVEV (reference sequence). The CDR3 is CASSLSGSAKSPQHF. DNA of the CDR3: TGTGCCAGCAGTTTATCGGGGTCGGCGAAGTCTCCCCAGCATTTT.

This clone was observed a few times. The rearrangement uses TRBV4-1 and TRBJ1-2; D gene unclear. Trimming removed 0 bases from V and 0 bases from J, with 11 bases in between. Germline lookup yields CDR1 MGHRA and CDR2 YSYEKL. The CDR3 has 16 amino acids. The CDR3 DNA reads TGCGCCAGCAGCCAAGATCTGTCGGCCGCTAACTATGGCTACACCTTC. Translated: CASSQDLSAANYGYTF.

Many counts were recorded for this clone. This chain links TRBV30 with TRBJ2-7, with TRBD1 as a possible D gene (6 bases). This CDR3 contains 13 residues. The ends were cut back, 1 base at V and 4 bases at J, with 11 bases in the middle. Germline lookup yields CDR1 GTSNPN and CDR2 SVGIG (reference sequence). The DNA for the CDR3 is TGTGCCTGGAGTGGCGGACAGTTGTACGAGCAGTACTTC. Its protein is CAWSGGQLYEQYF.

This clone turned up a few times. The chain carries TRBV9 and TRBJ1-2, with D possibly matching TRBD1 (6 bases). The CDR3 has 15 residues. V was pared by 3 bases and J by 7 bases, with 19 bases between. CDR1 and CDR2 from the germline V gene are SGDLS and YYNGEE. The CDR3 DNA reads TGTGCCAGCAGCGGCACCGGGACACCGGCTAGTGGCTACACCTTC. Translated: CASSGTGTPASGYTF.

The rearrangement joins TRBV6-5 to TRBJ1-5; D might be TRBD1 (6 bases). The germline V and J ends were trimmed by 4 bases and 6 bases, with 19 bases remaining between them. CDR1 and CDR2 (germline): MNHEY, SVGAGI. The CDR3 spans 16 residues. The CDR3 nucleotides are TGTGCCAGCAGTTGGAGGGGAGGGGGTACCCCTCAGCCCCAGCATTTT. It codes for CASSWRGGGTPQPQHF.

CDR3 DNA: TGTGCCAGTAGTACGACAGGTGATAATTCACCCCTCCACTTT. Translation: CASSTTGDNSPLHF. This sequence joins TRBV19 and TRBJ1-6, with D perhaps matching TRBD1 (6 bases). The germline V gene has CDR1 LNHDA and CDR2 SQIVND (reference sequence). V was clipped by 4 bases and J by 5 bases, with 9 bases between them. The CDR3 covers 14 residues.

In DNA form, the CDR3 reads TGTGCCAGTACCCCCGGGCTAGCTTACAATGAGCAGTTCTTC. As protein: CASTPGLAYNEQFF. The gene calls are TRBV19 and TRBJ2-1; a weak D match, TRBD2 (5 bases). Trimming left V 7 bases short and J 4 bases short, with 14 bases between. CDR3 length: 14 amino acids. The germline V gene has CDR1 LNHDA and CDR2 SQIVND (reference sequence).

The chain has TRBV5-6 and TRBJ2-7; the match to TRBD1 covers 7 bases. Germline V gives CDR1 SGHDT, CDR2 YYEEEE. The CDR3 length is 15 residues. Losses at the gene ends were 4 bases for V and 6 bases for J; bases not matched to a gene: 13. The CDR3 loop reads CASSRGQVKGVEQYF. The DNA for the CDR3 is TGTGCCAGCAGCCGAGGACAGGTAAAGGGGGTCGAGCAGTACTTC.

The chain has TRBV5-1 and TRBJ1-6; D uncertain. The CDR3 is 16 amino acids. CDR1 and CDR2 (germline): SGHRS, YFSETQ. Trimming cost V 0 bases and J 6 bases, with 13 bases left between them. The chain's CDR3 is CASSLEPLVPNSPLHF. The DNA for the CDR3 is TGCGCCAGCAGCTTGGAACCCCTCGTCCCTAATTCACCCCTCCACTTT.

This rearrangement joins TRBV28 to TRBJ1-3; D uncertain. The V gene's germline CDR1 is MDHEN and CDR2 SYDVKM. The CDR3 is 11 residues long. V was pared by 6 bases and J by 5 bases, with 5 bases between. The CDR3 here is CASSPRNTIYF. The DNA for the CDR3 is TGTGCCAGCAGCCCCAGAAACACCATATATTTT.

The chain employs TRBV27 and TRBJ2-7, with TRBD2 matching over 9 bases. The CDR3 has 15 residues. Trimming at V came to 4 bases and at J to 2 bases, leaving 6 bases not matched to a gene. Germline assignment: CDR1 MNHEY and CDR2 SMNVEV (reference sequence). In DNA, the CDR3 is TGTGCCAGCAGTTCGCTAGCGGGGTCGACCTACGAGCAGTACTTC. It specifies CASSSLAGSTYEQYF.

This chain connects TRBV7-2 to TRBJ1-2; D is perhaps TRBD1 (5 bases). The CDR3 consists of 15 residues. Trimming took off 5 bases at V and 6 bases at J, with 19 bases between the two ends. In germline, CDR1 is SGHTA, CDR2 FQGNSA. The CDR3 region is CASSGTWGGGHGYTF. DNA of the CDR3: TGTGCCAGCAGCGGCACGTGGGGGGGAGGCCATGGCTACACCTTC.

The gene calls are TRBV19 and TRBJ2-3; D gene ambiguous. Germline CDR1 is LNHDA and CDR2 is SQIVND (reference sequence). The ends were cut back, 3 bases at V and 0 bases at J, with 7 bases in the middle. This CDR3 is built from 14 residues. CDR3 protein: CASSIPTSTDTQYF. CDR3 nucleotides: TGTGCCAGTAGTATCCCGACCAGCACAGATACGCAGTATTTT.

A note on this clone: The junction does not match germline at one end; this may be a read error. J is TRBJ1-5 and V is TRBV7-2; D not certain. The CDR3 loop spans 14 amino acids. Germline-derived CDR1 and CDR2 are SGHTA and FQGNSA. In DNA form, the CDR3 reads TGTGCCAGCAGCCTAGCTTGGGAGGGTCAGCCCCAGCATTTT. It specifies CASSLAWEGQPQHF.

This CDR3 is CASSLRGGGPTVSYEQYF. In DNA form, the CDR3 reads TGTGCCAGCAGCCTTAGGGGCGGGGGGCCTACAGTCTCCTACGAGCAGTACTTC. This chain links TRBV7-3 with TRBJ2-7, with TRBD2 identical over 8 bases. V shed 5 bases and J 0 bases; nucleotides not matched to a gene: 15. Germline V CDR1 and CDR2: SGHTA, FQGTGA. The CDR3 totals 18 residues. Full variable domain (rest looked up from reference TRBV7-3 and TRBJ2-7): GAGVSQTPSNKVTEKGKYVELRCDPISGHTALYWYRQSLGQGPEFLIYFQGTGAADDSGLPNDRFFAVRPEGSVSTLKIQRTERGDSAVYLCASSLRGGGPTVSYEQYFGPGTRLTVT.

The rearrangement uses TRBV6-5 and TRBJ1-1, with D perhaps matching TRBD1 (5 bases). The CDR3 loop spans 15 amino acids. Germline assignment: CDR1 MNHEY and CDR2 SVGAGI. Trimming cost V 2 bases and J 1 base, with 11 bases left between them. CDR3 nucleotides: TGTGCCAGCAGTTACCCTAGGGGTGAGAACACTGAAGCTTTCTTT. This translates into CASSYPRGENTEAFF.

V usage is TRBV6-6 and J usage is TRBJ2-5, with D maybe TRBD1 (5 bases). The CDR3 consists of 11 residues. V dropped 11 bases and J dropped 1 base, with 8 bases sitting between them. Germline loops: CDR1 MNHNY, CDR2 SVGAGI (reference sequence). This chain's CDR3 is CASRVQETQYF. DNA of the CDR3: TGTGCCTCCAGGGTCCAAGAGACCCAGTACTTC.

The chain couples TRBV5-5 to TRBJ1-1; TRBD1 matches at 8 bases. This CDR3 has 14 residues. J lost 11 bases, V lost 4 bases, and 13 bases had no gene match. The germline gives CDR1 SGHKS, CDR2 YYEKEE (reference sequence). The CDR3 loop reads CASSQNQGAPRAFF. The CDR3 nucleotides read TGTGCCAGCAGCCAAAACCAGGGGGCGCCGAGGGCTTTCTTT.

CDR3 in amino acids: CASSLSGFYEQYF. The CDR3 coding sequence is TGTGCCAGCTCACTATCCGGGTTCTACGAGCAGTACTTC. The chain is built from TRBV18 and TRBJ2-7; no firm D call. The CDR3 consists of 13 residues. Germline V CDR1 and CDR2: KGHSH, LQKENI. V lost 4 bases to trimming and J lost 3 bases, with 10 bases between them.

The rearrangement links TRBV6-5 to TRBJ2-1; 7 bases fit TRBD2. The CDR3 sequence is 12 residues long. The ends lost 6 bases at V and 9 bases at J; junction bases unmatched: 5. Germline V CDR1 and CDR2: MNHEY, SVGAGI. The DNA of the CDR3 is TGTGCCAGCAGCCTCCCGGGAGGTGAGCAGTTCTTC. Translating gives CASSLPGGEQFF.

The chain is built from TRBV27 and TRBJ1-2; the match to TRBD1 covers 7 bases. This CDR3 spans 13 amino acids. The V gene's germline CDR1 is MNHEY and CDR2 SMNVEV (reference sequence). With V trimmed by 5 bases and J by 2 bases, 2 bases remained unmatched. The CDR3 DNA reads TGTGCCAGCAGTCCGGGACAGAACTATGGCTACACCTTC. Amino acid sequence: CASSPGQNYGYTF.

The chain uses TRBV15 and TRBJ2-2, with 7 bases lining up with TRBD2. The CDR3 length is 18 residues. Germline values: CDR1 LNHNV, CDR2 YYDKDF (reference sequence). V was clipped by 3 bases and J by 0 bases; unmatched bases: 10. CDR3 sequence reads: CATSRHVPGLTNTGELFF. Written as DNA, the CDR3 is TGTGCCACCAGCAGGCACGTACCGGGACTAACGAACACCGGGGAGCTGTTTTTT. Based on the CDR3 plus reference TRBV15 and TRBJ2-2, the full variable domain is DAMVIQNPRYQVTQFGKPVTLSCSQTLNHNVMYWYQQKSSQAPKLLFHYYDKDFNNEADTPDNFQSRRPNTSFCFLDIRSPGLGDTAMYLCATSRHVPGLTNTGELFFGEGSRLTVL.

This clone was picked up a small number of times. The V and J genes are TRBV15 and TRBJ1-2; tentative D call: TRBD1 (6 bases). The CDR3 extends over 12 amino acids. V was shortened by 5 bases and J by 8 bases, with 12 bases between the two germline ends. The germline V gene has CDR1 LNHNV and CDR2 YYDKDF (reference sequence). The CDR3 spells CATSRGAQGYTF. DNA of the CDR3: TGTGCCACCAGCCGGGGGGCTCAGGGCTACACCTTC.